The 24 T cell receptor beta chains given below trace back to one sample, sequenced in a study of OX40 agonist ivuxolimab in advanced cancers. The assay was immunoSEQ multiplex PCR, and TCRdb's table has in-frame clones only and misses some. The profile covers approximately 50,000 clones, with 80% appearing a single time and roughly 3.9% taken by the ten largest. The input for sequencing was CD4+ or CD8+ T cells sorted from blood, taken in a trial of the OX40 agonist ivuxolimab. Receptor source: an adult with an advanced solid tumor such as melanoma, head and neck, liver or kidney cancer.

The chain employs TRBV7-2 and TRBJ1-6, with 10 positions matching TRBD1. The junction had 6 bases not matched to a gene; V was cut back by 1 base and J by 0 bases. The CDR3 runs 19 residues. From germline, CDR1 is SGHTA and CDR2 FQGNSA. CDR3 DNA: TGTGCCAGCAGCTTAGGACAGGGGGCCCTCTTCTCCTATAATTCACCCCTCCACTTT. Translation gives CASSLGQGALFSYNSPLHF.

This chain connects TRBV18 to TRBJ2-1; tentatively, D is TRBD2 (6 bases). There are 15 residues in the CDR3. Germline V lookup: CDR1 KGHSH, CDR2 LQKENI. V was clipped by 3 bases and J by 6 bases, with 15 bases between them. The CDR3 coding sequence is TGTGCCAGCTCACCGCACGGAGGGGAAGGCAATGAGCAGTTCTTC. Protein sequence: CASSPHGGEGNEQFF.

This rearrangement joins TRBV11-2 to TRBJ2-1; 12 bases map to TRBD2. CDR3 size: 15 residues. Germline loops: CDR1 SGHAT, CDR2 FQNNGV. V lost 5 bases and J lost 7; bases outside the gene matches: 6. The CDR3 protein is CASSTTSGSWNEQFF. In DNA form, the CDR3 reads TGTGCCAGCAGCACGACTAGCGGGAGTTGGAATGAGCAGTTCTTC.

This clone was seen only a few times. The chain has TRBV18 and TRBJ2-1; the D gene is possibly TRBD2 (5 bases). The ends were cut back, 2 bases at V and 0 bases at J, with 14 bases in the middle. The CDR3 is 17 residues long. The germline V gene has CDR1 KGHSH and CDR2 LQKENI. The CDR3 sequence: CASSPSQIGSSYNEQFF. The CDR3 nucleotides are TGTGCCAGCTCACCAAGCCAAATAGGGAGCTCCTACAATGAGCAGTTCTTC.

The CDR3 DNA reads as TGTGCCAGCAGCTTAGGAGAATTAGCGGGGGGGCGGCGGGGACTAGCCAAAAACATTCAGTACTTC. Its protein is CASSLGELAGGRRGLAKNIQYF. The V and J genes are TRBV7-8 and TRBJ2-4; 11 bases line up with TRBD2. V dropped 1 base and J dropped 0; count of bases not matched to a gene: 17. The germline CDR1 and CDR2 sequences are SGHVS and FQNEAQ. CDR3 length equals 22 residues.

The chain links TRBV5-1 to TRBJ2-5; D might be TRBD1 or TRBD2, each matching 5 bases. Trimming stripped 4 bases from V and 2 bases from J, with 9 bases between. This CDR3 is built from 13 residues. Germline V gene sequence: CDR1 SGHRS, CDR2 YFSETQ. CDR3 amino acids: CASSGEGQETQYF. DNA for the CDR3: TGCGCCAGCAGCGGCGAGGGGCAAGAGACCCAGTACTTC.

J is TRBJ1-4 and V is TRBV5-6; TRBD1 is a possible D gene (5 bases). Trimming stripped 3 bases from V and 4 bases from J, with 13 bases between. The CDR3 totals 15 residues. Germline V CDR1 and CDR2: SGHDT, YYEEEE. CDR3: CASSSLTDFNEKLFF. The DNA of the CDR3 is TGTGCCAGCAGCTCCCTGACAGATTTTAATGAAAAACTGTTTTTT.

The rearrangement joins TRBV2 to TRBJ1-2; possibly TRBD1 for D (6 bases). V was clipped by 1 base and J by 7 bases, with 13 bases between them. This CDR3 contains 14 residues. Looked up from germline, CDR1 is SNHLY and CDR2 is FYNNEI. CDR3 amino acids: CASSEGQARGGYTF. The CDR3, as DNA: TGTGCCAGCAGTGAAGGACAGGCCCGGGGTGGCTACACCTTC.

The chain is built from TRBV29-1 and TRBJ2-3, with TRBD2 matching over 11 bases. Per germline, CDR1 SQVTM and CDR2 ANQGSEA. Trimming removed 7 bases from V and 4 bases from J; junction bases left unmatched: 4. The CDR3 extends over 13 amino acids. CDR3 sequence reads: CSAQLAGADTQYF. The DNA of the CDR3 is TGCAGCGCCCAACTAGCGGGGGCAGATACGCAGTATTTT.

The CDR3 here is CASTEWGTSTYEQYF. CDR3 sequence (DNA): TGTGCCAGCACTGAGTGGGGGACTTCCACCTACGAGCAGTACTTC. The chain carries TRBV7-8 and TRBJ2-7; D may be TRBD2 (6 bases). Trimming left V 7 bases short and J 2 bases short, with 18 bases between. The germline CDR1 and CDR2 sequences are SGHVS and FQNEAQ. The CDR3 runs to 15 residues. Full variable domain (remainder filled in from reference TRBV7-8 and TRBJ2-7): GAGVSQSPRYKVAKRGQDVALRCDPISGHVSLFWYQQALGQGPEFLTYFQNEAQLDKSGLPSDRFFAERPEGSVSTLKIQRTQQEDSAVYLCASTEWGTSTYEQYFGPGTRLTVT.

This clone was picked up a small number of times. The chain couples TRBV6-5 to TRBJ1-1; D remains unclear. The CDR3 is made up of 12 amino acids. Germline V gives CDR1 MNHEY, CDR2 SVGAGI. The V gene lost 5 bases and the J gene lost 0 bases, with 4 bases spanning the gap. DNA of the CDR3: TGTGCCAGCAGTACTATGAACACTGAAGCTTTCTTT. This translates into CASSTMNTEAFF.

The chain has TRBV9 and TRBJ2-7; TRBD1 matches at 9 bases. From germline, CDR1 is SGDLS and CDR2 YYNGEE. The CDR3 consists of 15 residues. The V and J ends lost 0 bases and 4 bases, in that order; junction bases with no gene match: 5. The CDR3 nucleotides read TGTGCCAGCAGCGTAGGTGGGACAGGGCCTTACGAGCAGTACTTC. It is translated as CASSVGGTGPYEQYF.

V usage is TRBV4-1 and J usage is TRBJ2-4, with TRBD2 matching 13 bases. Germline V lookup: CDR1 MGHRA, CDR2 YSYEKL. This CDR3 is 17 amino acids long. J lost 3 bases, V lost 4 bases, and 6 bases had no gene match. CDR3 sequence reads: CASSRLAGGRGKNIQYF. The CDR3 DNA follows: TGCGCCAGCAGCCGACTAGCGGGAGGCAGGGGCAAAAACATTCAGTACTTC.

CDR3 residues: CASSPLLGLSSGYQETQYF. CDR3 DNA: TGTGCCAGCTCACCACTTTTAGGCTTGTCTAGCGGGTACCAAGAGACCCAGTACTTC. The genes are TRBV18 and TRBJ2-5; 8 bases agree with TRBD2. The trim removed 1 base at V and 0 bases at J, leaving 13 bases unmatched. In germline, CDR1 is KGHSH, CDR2 LQKENI. The CDR3 extends over 19 amino acids.

This clone was recorded a few times. CDR3 amino acids: CASSFSQGESSYEQYF. As DNA, the CDR3 is TGTGCCAGCAGTTTCTCACAGGGGGAGAGCTCCTACGAGCAGTACTTC. The rearrangement uses TRBV27 and TRBJ2-7, with 8 bases identical to TRBD1. CDR3 length equals 16 residues. V gave up 3 bases and J gave up 0 bases; unmatched junction bases: 7. Per the germline V gene, CDR1 is MNHEY and CDR2 is SMNVEV (reference sequence).

The gene calls are TRBV4-2 and TRBJ2-2, with 8 bases aligning to TRBD2. The CDR3 runs to 16 residues. Germline loops: CDR1 LGHNA, CDR2 YNFKEQ. J was trimmed by 6 bases and V by 0 bases; bases with no gene match: 6. CDR3 DNA sequence: TGTGCCAGCAGCCAAGATCTAGCGGGTGGGGCCGGGGAGCTGTTTTTT. Amino acids: CASSQDLAGGAGELFF.

This clone ranks as medium-sized. Additional DNA sequences in this sample encode the identical CDR3. This chain connects TRBV25-1 to TRBJ1-1; 9 nucleotides align to TRBD1. The CDR3 extends over 13 amino acids. Germline lookup yields CDR1 MGHDK and CDR2 SYGVNS. V lost 7 bases to trimming and J lost 3 bases; unmatched junction nucleotides: 3. The DNA for the CDR3 is TGTGCCAGCAAGGACAGGGGTGACACTGAAGCTTTCTTT. Translated: CASKDRGDTEAFF.

V usage is TRBV6-1 and J usage is TRBJ2-1, with 7 bases identical to TRBD1. Germline loops: CDR1 MNHNS, CDR2 SASEGT. The CDR3 is made up of 15 amino acids. V shed 2 bases and J 8 bases; nucleotides not matched to a gene: 9. The CDR3 DNA reads as TGTGCCAGCAGTGAACGGAGAGGGGGCTGGGATGAGCAGTTCTTC. This encodes CASSERRGGWDEQFF.

The J gene is TRBJ2-1, the V gene TRBV9; D might be TRBD1 or TRBD2, each matching 5 bases. The CDR3 is 15 amino acids. Trimming shortened V by 0 bases and J by 9 bases, and 16 bases separated the two germline ends. Germline CDR1 and CDR2: SGDLS and YYNGEE. CDR3 sequence: CASSVGGALNGEQFF. As DNA, the CDR3 is TGTGCCAGCAGCGTAGGAGGGGCCCTCAATGGTGAGCAGTTCTTC.

The rearrangement uses TRBV19 and TRBJ2-7; 10 positions match TRBD1. V shed 7 bases and J 7 bases; nucleotides not matched to a gene: 10. The CDR3 is 14 amino acids. Per germline, CDR1 LNHDA and CDR2 SQIVND (reference sequence). The chain's CDR3 is CASTMGQGWEEQYF. In DNA form, the CDR3 reads TGTGCCAGTACCATGGGACAGGGGTGGGAAGAGCAGTACTTC.

DNA of the CDR3: TGTGCCGGGTATACGGAGACTGAAGCTTTCTTT. Translating it yields CAGYTETEAFF. The rearrangement joins TRBV5-4 to TRBJ1-1; D not resolved. The V gene's germline CDR1 is SGHNT and CDR2 YYREEE (reference sequence). Between the trimmed V and J ends, which lost 10 bases and 5 bases, there was a span of 12 bases. The CDR3 is 11 residues long.

This sequence joins TRBV28 and TRBJ2-1; D call uncertain. V was shortened by 6 bases and J by 9 bases, with 18 bases between the two germline ends. CDR3 size: 14 residues. The germline CDR1 and CDR2 sequences are MDHEN and SYDVKM. The CDR3 loop reads CASRYNGPQGEQFF. The CDR3 nucleotides read TGTGCCAGCAGGTACAACGGACCTCAAGGTGAGCAGTTCTTC.

The V call is TRBV5-4, the J call TRBJ1-5; no definite D call. The length of the CDR3 is 15 residues. Germline CDR1 and CDR2: SGHNT and YYREEE (reference sequence). The ends were cut back, 4 bases at V and 5 bases at J, with 16 bases in the middle. CDR3 protein: CASSDRREPDQPQHF. The CDR3 nucleotides are TGTGCCAGCAGCGATAGAAGGGAGCCTGATCAGCCCCAGCATTTT.

V is TRBV11-2 and J is TRBJ2-3; 9 nucleotides agree with TRBD2. Trimming removed 6 bases from V and 5 bases from J; junction bases left unmatched: 9. The CDR3 runs to 15 residues. From germline, CDR1 is SGHAT and CDR2 FQNNGV. CDR3 sequence reads: CASRNSGSTEDTQYF. The CDR3 DNA is TGTGCCAGCAGGAATAGCGGGAGTACGGAAGATACGCAGTATTTT.